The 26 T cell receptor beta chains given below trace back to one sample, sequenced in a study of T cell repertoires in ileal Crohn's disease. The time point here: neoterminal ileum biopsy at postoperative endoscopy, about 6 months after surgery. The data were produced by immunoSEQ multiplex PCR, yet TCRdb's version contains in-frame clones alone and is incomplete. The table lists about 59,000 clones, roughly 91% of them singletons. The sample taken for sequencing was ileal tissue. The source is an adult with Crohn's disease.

CDR3 nucleotides: TGCGCCAGCAGCAACGGACAGGGAAATAACCTGAAAGAGACCCAGTACTTC. This encodes CASSNGQGNNLKETQYF. This chain links TRBV5-1 with TRBJ2-5, with 8 bases aligning to TRBD1. Unmatched junction bases numbered 14, after V lost 4 bases and J lost 3 bases. This CDR3 spans 17 amino acids. Germline values: CDR1 SGHRS, CDR2 YFSETQ. The whole variable domain, filled in from reference TRBV5-1 and TRBJ2-5, reads KAGVTQTPRYLIKTRGQQVTLSCSPISGHRSVSWYQQTPGQGLQFLFEYFSETQRNKGNFPGRFSGRQFSNSRSEMNVSTLELGDSALYLCASSNGQGNNLKETQYFGPGTRLLVL.

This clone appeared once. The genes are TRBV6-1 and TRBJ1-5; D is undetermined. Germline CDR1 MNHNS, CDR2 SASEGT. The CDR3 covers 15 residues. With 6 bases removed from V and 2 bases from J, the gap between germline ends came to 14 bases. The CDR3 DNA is TGTGCCAGCAGAATGACATTGGAGGGCAATCAGCCCCAGCATTTT. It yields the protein CASRMTLEGNQPQHF.

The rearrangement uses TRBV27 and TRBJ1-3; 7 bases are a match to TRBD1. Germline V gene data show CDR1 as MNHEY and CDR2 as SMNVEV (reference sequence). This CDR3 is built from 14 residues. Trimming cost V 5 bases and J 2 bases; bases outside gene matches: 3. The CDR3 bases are TGTGCCAGCAGTCAAACAGGGGCTGGAAACACCATATATTTT. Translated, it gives CASSQTGAGNTIYF.

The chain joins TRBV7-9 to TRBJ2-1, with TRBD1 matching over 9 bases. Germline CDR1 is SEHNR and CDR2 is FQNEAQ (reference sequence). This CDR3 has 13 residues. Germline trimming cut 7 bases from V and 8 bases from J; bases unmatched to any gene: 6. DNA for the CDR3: TGTGCCAGCACACGGGGACAGGGATATGAGCAGTTCTTC. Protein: CASTRGQGYEQFF.

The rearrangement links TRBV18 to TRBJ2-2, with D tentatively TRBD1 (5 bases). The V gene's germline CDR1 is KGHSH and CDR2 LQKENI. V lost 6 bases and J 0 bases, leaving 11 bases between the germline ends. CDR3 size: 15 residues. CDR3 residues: CASSQGYANTGELFF. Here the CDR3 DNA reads TGTGCCAGCTCCCAGGGATACGCGAACACCGGGGAGCTGTTTTTT. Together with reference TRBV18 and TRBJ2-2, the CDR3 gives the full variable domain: NAGVMQNPRHLVRRRGQEARLRCSPMKGHSHVYWYRQLPEEGLKFMVYLQKENIIDESGMPKERFSAEFPKEGPSILRIQQVVRGDSAAYFCASSQGYANTGELFFGEGSRLTVL.

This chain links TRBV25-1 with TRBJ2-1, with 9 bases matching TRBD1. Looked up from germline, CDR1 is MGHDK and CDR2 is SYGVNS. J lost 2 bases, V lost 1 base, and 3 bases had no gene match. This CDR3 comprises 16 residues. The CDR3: CASSEWGTGTYNEQFF. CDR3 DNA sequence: TGTGCCAGCAGTGAATGGGGGACAGGGACCTACAATGAGCAGTTCTTC.

CDR3 residues: CAISPGTSGDTQYF. The CDR3 DNA reads TGTGCCATATCACCTGGGACTAGCGGAGATACGCAGTATTTT. The chain recombines TRBV10-3 with TRBJ2-3, with 11 bases matching TRBD2. The CDR3 sequence is 14 residues long. CDR1 is ENHRY, CDR2 SYGVKD, per germline. V lost 9 bases to trimming and J lost 5 bases; unmatched junction nucleotides: 7.

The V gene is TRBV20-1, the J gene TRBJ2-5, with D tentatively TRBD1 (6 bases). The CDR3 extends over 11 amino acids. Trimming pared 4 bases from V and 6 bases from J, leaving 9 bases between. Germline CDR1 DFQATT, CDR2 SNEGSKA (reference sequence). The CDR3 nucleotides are TGCAGTGCTATAGGGGGAAAGACCCAGTACTTC. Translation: CSAIGGKTQYF.

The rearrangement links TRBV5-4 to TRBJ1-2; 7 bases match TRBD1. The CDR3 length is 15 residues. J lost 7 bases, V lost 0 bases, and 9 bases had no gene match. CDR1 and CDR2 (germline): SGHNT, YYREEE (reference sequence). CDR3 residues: CASSLAKQGRGGYTF. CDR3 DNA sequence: TGTGCCAGCAGCTTGGCAAAACAGGGGCGGGGTGGCTACACCTTC. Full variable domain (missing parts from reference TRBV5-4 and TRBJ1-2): ETGVTQSPTHLIKTRGQQVTLRCSSQSGHNTVSWYQQALGQGPQFIFQYYREEENGRGNFPPRFSGLQFPNYSSELNVNALELDDSALYLCASSLAKQGRGGYTFGSGTRLTVV.

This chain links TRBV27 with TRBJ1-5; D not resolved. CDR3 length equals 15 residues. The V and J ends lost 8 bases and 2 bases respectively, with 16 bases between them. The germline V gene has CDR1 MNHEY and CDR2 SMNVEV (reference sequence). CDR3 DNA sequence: TGTGCCAGCTCGGTCGGAGGTTATGGCAATCAGCCCCAGCATTTT. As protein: CASSVGGYGNQPQHF.

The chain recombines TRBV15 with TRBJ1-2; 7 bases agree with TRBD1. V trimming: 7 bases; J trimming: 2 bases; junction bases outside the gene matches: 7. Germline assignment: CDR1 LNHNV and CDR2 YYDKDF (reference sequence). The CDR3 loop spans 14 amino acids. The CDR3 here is CATKLSGQNYGYTF. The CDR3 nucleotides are TGTGCCACCAAACTATCGGGACAGAACTATGGCTACACCTTC.

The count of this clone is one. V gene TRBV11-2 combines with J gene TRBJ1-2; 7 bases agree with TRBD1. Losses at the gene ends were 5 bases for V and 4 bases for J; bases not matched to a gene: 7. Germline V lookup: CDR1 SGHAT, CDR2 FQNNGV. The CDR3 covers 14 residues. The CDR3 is CASSPTGSPYGYTF. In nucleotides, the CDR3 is TGTGCCAGCAGCCCGACAGGGAGCCCCTATGGCTACACCTTC.

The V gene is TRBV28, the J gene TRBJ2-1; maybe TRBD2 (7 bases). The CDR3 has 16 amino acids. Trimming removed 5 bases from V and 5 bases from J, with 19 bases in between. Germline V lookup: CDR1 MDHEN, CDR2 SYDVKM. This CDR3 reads CASSQGGAGRNNEQFF. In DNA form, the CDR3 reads TGTGCCAGCAGTCAAGGGGGGGCCGGTCGGAACAATGAGCAGTTCTTC. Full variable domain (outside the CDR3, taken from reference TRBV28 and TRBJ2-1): DVKVTQSSRYLVKRTGEKVFLECVQDMDHENMFWYRQDPGLGLRLIYFSYDVKMKEKGDIPEGYSVSREKKERFSLILESASTNQTSMYLCASSQGGAGRNNEQFFGPGTRLTVL.

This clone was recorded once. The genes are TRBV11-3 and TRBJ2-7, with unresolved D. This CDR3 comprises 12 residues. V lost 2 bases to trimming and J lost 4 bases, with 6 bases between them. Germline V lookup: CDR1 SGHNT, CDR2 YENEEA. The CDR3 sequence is CASSLLLYEQYF. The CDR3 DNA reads TGTGCCAGCAGCTTACTACTGTACGAGCAGTACTTC.

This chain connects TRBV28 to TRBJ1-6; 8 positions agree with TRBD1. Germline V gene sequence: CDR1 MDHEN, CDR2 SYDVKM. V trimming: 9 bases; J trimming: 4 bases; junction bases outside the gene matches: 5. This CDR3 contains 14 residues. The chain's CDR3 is CASTGTGYNSPLHF. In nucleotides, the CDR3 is TGTGCCAGTACCGGGACAGGATATAATTCACCCCTCCACTTT.

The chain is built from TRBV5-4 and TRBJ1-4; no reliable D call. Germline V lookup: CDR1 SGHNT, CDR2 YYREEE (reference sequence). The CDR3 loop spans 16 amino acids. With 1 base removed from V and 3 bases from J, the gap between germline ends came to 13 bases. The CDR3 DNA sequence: TGTGCCAGCAGCTTGTATCGCGGAGGCCCTAATGAAAAACTGTTTTTT. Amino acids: CASSLYRGGPNEKLFF.

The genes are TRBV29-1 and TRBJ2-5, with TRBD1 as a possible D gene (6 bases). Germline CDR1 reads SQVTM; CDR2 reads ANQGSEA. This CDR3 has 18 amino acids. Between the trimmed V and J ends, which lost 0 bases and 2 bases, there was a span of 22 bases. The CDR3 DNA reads TGCAGCGTTGAAGATCCAGGGGCCCCGCTTAGCTTTCAAGAGACCCAGTACTTC. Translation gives CSVEDPGAPLSFQETQYF.

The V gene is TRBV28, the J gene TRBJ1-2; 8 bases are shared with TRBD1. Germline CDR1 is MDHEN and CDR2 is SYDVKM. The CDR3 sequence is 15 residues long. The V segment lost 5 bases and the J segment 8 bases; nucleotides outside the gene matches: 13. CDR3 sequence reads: CASSQRQGLSWGYTF. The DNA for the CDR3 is TGTGCCAGCAGTCAACGACAGGGGTTGTCTTGGGGCTACACCTTC.

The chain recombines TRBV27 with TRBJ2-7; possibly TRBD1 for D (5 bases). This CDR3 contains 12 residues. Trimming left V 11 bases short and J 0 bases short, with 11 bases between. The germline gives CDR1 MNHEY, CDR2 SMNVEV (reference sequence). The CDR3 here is CADRTFSYEQYV. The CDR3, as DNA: TGTGCCGACAGAACCTTCTCCTACGAGCAGTACGTC.

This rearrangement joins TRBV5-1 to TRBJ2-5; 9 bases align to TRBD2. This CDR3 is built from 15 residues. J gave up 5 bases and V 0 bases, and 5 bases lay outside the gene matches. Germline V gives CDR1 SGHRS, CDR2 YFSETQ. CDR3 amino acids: CASSLGLAGYETQYF. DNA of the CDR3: TGCGCCAGCAGCTTGGGGCTAGCGGGGTATGAGACCCAGTACTTC.

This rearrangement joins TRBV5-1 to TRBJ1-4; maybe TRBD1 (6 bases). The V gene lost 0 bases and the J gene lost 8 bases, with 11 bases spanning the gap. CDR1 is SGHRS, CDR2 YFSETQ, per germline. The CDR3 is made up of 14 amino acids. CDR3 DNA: TGCGCCAGCAGCTTGGACAGGGCAGGGGAAAAACTGTTTTTT. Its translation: CASSLDRAGEKLFF.

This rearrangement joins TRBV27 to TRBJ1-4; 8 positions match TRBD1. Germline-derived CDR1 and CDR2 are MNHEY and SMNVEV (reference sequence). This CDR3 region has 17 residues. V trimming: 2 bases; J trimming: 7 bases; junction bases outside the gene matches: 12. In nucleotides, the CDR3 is TGTGCCAGCAGTTTAGGGCAGGGGGCAAGGGGCCCTGAAAAACTGTTTTTT. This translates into CASSLGQGARGPEKLFF.

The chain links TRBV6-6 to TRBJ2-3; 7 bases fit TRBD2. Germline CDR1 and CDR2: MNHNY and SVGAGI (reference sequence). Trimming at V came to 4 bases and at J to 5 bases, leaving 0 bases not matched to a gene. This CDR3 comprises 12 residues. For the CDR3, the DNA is TGTGCCAGCAGTTGGGGGGGAGATACGCAGTATTTT. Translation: CASSWGGDTQYF.

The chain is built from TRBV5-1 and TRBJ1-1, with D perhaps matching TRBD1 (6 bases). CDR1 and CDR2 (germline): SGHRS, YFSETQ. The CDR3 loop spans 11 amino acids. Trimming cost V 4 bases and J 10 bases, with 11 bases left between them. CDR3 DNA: TGCGCCAGCAGCAAACAGGGTGTAGCTTTCTTT. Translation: CASSKQGVAFF.

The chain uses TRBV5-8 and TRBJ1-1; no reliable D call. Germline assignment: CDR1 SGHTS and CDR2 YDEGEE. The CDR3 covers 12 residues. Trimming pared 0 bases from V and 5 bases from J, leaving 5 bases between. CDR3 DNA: TGTGCCAGCAGCTTGGCGGTGACTGAAGCTTTCTTT. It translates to CASSLAVTEAFF.

CDR3 protein: CASSVQGKTYGYTF. As DNA, the CDR3 is TGTGCCAGCAGCGTCCAGGGGAAGACGTATGGCTACACCTTC. This chain joins TRBV7-2 and TRBJ1-2, with D possibly TRBD1 on 6 matching bases. Trimming removed 5 bases at V and 5 bases at J, with 15 bases between. Germline V gene lookup returns CDR1 SGHTA and CDR2 FQGNSA. The length of the CDR3 is 14 residues.